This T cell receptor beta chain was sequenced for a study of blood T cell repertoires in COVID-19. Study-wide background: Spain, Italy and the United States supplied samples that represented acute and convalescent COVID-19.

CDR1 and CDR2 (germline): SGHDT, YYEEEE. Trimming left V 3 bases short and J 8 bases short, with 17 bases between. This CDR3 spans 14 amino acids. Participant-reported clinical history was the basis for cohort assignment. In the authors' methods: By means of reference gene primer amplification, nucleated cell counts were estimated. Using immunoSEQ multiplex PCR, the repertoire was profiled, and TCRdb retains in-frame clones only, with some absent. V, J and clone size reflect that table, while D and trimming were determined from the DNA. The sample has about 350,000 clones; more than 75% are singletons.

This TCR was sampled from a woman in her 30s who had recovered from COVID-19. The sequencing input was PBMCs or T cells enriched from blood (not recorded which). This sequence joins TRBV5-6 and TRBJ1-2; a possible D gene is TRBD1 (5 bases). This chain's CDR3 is CASSSYWAGIGYTF. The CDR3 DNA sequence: TGTGCCAGCAGCTCCTATTGGGCAGGGATCGGCTACACCTTC.